This T cell receptor (beta chain) was identified during a study of T cells after somatic rescue of genetic block. Libraries were prepared by immunoSEQ multiplex PCR; TCRdb keeps only in-frame clonotypes and omits some of them. The sample shows 95,000 to 120,000 clones, around nine tenths of them seen only once. Germline V gives CDR1 SGDLS, CDR2 YYNGEE. Deletions cut 4 bases from V and 1 base from J, with 14 bases between. This CDR3 is built from 15 residues. Sequencing used peripheral blood mononuclear cells (PBMCs). V gene TRBV9 combines with J gene TRBJ1-1; D might be TRBD1 (5 bases). This clonotype originated in a woman in her late teens or twenties. The CDR3 bases are TGTGCCAGCAGCTCCGGGGGACGGACGAACACTGAAGCTTTCTTT. Amino acid sequence: CASSSGGRTNTEAFF.